This passage covers 32 T cell receptor beta chains from one sample sequenced in a study of T cell responses to AZD1222 COVID-19 vaccine. Using immunoSEQ multiplex PCR, the repertoire was profiled, and TCRdb retains in-frame clones only, with some absent. The sample lists around 70,000 clones; 75% to 90% were seen once. The sample in question was peripheral blood, obtained on day 0 of AZD1222 vaccination. The source of these receptors is an adult in good health.

This clone showed up just once. The genes are TRBV10-3 and TRBJ1-1; D gene ambiguous. Trimming stripped 0 bases from V and 3 bases from J, with 5 bases between. In germline, CDR1 is ENHRY, CDR2 SYGVKD. This CDR3 region has 13 residues. CDR3 protein: CAISESADTEAFF. DNA for the CDR3: TGTGCCATCAGTGAGTCGGCTGACACTGAAGCTTTCTTT.

The chain combines TRBV4-3 with TRBJ2-2, with D unresolved. Germline V CDR1 and CDR2: LGHNA, YSLEER. The CDR3 runs to 12 residues. V lost 2 bases and J lost 4, with 2 bases in between. This CDR3 reads CASSQFTGELFF. The CDR3 DNA reads as TGCGCCAGCAGCCAATTCACCGGGGAGCTGTTTTTT.

The chain employs TRBV7-3 and TRBJ2-3; weak D call: TRBD2 (6 bases). Germline V CDR1 and CDR2: SGHTA, FQGTGA. The CDR3 consists of 19 residues. V lost 5 bases and J lost 2, with 26 bases in between. Written as DNA, the CDR3 is TGTGCCAGCAGCACCCAAAATCGGACGGGACTCGGGCCCACAGATACGCAGTATTTT. This encodes CASSTQNRTGLGPTDTQYF.

This clone appeared a few times. The chain employs TRBV19 and TRBJ1-6; possibly TRBD1 for D (5 bases). The length of the CDR3 is 14 residues. V was clipped by 5 bases and J by 10 bases, with 15 bases between them. Germline-derived CDR1 and CDR2 are LNHDA and SQIVND (reference sequence). The CDR3 protein is CASSYQGERSPLHF. CDR3 DNA sequence: TGTGCCAGTAGTTACCAGGGTGAAAGATCACCCCTCCACTTT.

The chain has TRBV28 and TRBJ2-3; D might be TRBD1 (6 bases). CDR3 length: 17 residues. Germline V CDR1 and CDR2: MDHEN, SYDVKM. Trimming took off 4 bases at V and 2 bases at J, with 19 bases between the two ends. The CDR3 DNA follows: TGTGCCAGCAGTTCCCTCGGGGCACAGGGAGACACAGATACGCAGTATTTT. Translated, it gives CASSSLGAQGDTDTQYF.

The chain has TRBV10-2 and TRBJ1-1, with no clear D. V shed 9 bases and J shed 4 bases, with 12 bases lying between them. The length of the CDR3 is 12 residues. Germline CDR1 reads WSHSY; CDR2 reads SAAADI. The CDR3 spells CASREWGTEAFF. As DNA, the CDR3 is TGCGCCAGTCGTGAATGGGGCACTGAAGCTTTCTTT.

The chain combines TRBV6-2 or TRBV6-3 with TRBJ2-7, with 8 bases fitting TRBD1. The CDR3 runs to 16 residues. From germline, CDR1 is MNHEY and CDR2 SVGEGT. The trim removed 0 bases at V and 1 base at J, leaving 5 bases unmatched. As DNA, the CDR3 is TGTGCCAGCAGTTACTCGATCGGACAGGGTTCCTACGAGCAGTACTTC. Protein sequence: CASSYSIGQGSYEQYF.

The gene calls are TRBV9 and TRBJ2-7, with D unclear. CDR1 SGDLS and CDR2 YYNGEE come from the germline V gene. V gave up 4 bases and J gave up 4 bases, with 18 bases separating them. CDR3 length: 15 amino acids. The CDR3, as DNA: TGTGCCAGCAGCTCAAATCCGGGCCCAGTGTACGAGCAGTACTTC. It translates to CASSSNPGPVYEQYF.

The J gene is TRBJ2-3, the V gene TRBV6-2 or TRBV6-3; D call uncertain. Trimming removed 4 bases at V and 4 bases at J, with 6 bases between. The CDR3 totals 12 residues. The germline CDR1 and CDR2 sequences are MNHEY and SVGEGT. The CDR3 DNA reads TGTGCCAGCAGTTCCGGGCCAGATACGCAGTATTTT. Its translation: CASSSGPDTQYF.

The gene calls are TRBV28 and TRBJ2-7; D gene ambiguous. Germline lookup yields CDR1 MDHEN and CDR2 SYDVKM. V was shortened by 6 bases and J by 4 bases, with 25 bases between the two germline ends. There are 17 residues in the CDR3. CDR3 bases: TGTGCCAGCAGCTCAAGGGATTTGGCGGCCTTCGGGTACGAGCAGTACTTC. It is translated as CASSSRDLAAFGYEQYF.

The chain uses TRBV5-1 and TRBJ1-2; tentative D call: TRBD1 (6 bases). With 4 bases removed from V and 7 bases from J, the gap between germline ends came to 11 bases. This CDR3 has 12 amino acids. The germline V gene has CDR1 SGHRS and CDR2 YFSETQ. The CDR3 region has the DNA TGCGCCAGCAGCCCGAGGGGGGTTGGCTACACCTTC. Its translation: CASSPRGVGYTF. Filled out from reference TRBV5-1 and TRBJ1-2, the complete variable domain reads KAGVTQTPRYLIKTRGQQVTLSCSPISGHRSVSWYQQTPGQGLQFLFEYFSETQRNKGNFPGRFSGRQFSNSRSEMNVSTLELGDSALYLCASSPRGVGYTFGSGTRLTVV.

The gene calls are TRBV20-1 and TRBJ2-3; TRBD2 matches 13 bases. Trimming took 3 bases from V and 3 from J; bases not matched to a gene: 9. In germline, CDR1 is DFQATT, CDR2 SNEGSKA (reference sequence). The CDR3 covers 17 residues. CDR3 loop: CSASDLGGLAGTDTQYF. As DNA, the CDR3 is TGCAGTGCTAGTGACCTAGGGGGACTAGCGGGAACAGATACGCAGTATTTT.

The V call is TRBV19, the J call TRBJ2-6, with TRBD1 identical over 10 bases. V trimming: 5 bases; J trimming: 3 bases; junction bases outside the gene matches: 7. The CDR3 is 17 amino acids. Germline V gene sequence: CDR1 LNHDA, CDR2 SQIVND (reference sequence). CDR3 bases: TGTGCCAGTAGTCCCCGGGACAGGGGAGGTGGGGCCAACGTCCTGACTTTC. Protein: CASSPRDRGGGANVLTF.

The V and J genes are TRBV30 and TRBJ2-3; D unresolved. The CDR3 extends over 14 amino acids. Germline V gene lookup returns CDR1 GTSNPN and CDR2 SVGIG (reference sequence). The ends were cut back, 0 bases at V and 3 bases at J, with 10 bases in the middle. CDR3 DNA: TGTGCCTGGAGTGTACTTGGTGAGACAGATACGCAGTATTTT. Translated: CAWSVLGETDTQYF.

The chain has TRBV6-2 or TRBV6-3 and TRBJ2-7; D perhaps matches TRBD2 (5 bases). CDR3 length: 12 amino acids. Trimming took 2 bases from V and 5 from J, leaving 7 bases between them. Germline CDR1 reads MNHEY; CDR2 reads SVGEGT. CDR3 in DNA: TGTGCCAGCAGTTACGTAGCGAACGAGCAGTACTTC. Translated, it gives CASSYVANEQYF.

The J gene is TRBJ2-7, the V gene TRBV6-1, with D possibly matching TRBD1 (5 bases). This CDR3 comprises 15 residues. The V end lost 2 bases, the J end lost 1 base, and 12 bases lay between the germline ends. Looked up from germline, CDR1 is MNHNS and CDR2 is SASEGT. The CDR3 region is CASSEFGAISYEQYF. CDR3 nucleotides: TGTGCCAGCAGTGAATTTGGGGCAATTTCCTACGAGCAGTACTTC.

This chain links TRBV7-3 with TRBJ2-7; 8 bases agree with TRBD2. The V gene end was trimmed by 2 bases and the J gene end by 3 bases; junction bases not matched to a gene: 3. The CDR3 runs to 14 residues. Germline V lookup: CDR1 SGHTA, CDR2 FQGTGA. The CDR3 loop is CASSLGSGGYEQYF. CDR3 nucleotides: TGTGCCAGCAGCTTAGGCAGCGGGGGCTACGAGCAGTACTTC.

The chain combines TRBV19 with TRBJ2-7; 9 nucleotides agree with TRBD1. Germline CDR1 is LNHDA and CDR2 is SQIVND (reference sequence). There are 14 residues in the CDR3. J was trimmed by 2 bases and V by 3 bases; bases with no gene match: 2. In DNA form, the CDR3 reads TGTGCCAGTAGTATTAGGACAGGGGCCTACGAGCAGTACTTC. Protein product: CASSIRTGAYEQYF.

J is TRBJ2-2 and V is TRBV15, with unresolved D. Germline V lookup: CDR1 LNHNV, CDR2 YYDKDF (reference sequence). The V end was cut by 0 bases, the J end by 4 bases, with 9 bases between. CDR3 length equals 15 residues. The CDR3 sequence is CATSRDAEFTGELFF. The DNA for the CDR3 is TGTGCCACCAGCAGAGACGCGGAGTTCACCGGGGAGCTGTTTTTT.

This sequence joins TRBV29-1 and TRBJ2-1, with TRBD1 as a possible D gene (5 bases). The CDR3 has 12 residues. Looked up from germline, CDR1 is SQVTM and CDR2 is ANQGSEA. The V and J ends lost 4 bases and 9 bases respectively, with 13 bases between them. The CDR3 protein is CSVVFSGIEQFF. The CDR3 DNA reads TGCAGCGTTGTATTTTCAGGGATTGAGCAGTTCTTC.

In its sample, this clone was seen a few times. V is TRBV29-1 and J is TRBJ1-1; D remains ambiguous. The V end was cut by 3 bases, the J end by 1 base, with 6 bases between. CDR3 length: 12 amino acids. CDR1 and CDR2 (germline): SQVTM, ANQGSEA. CDR3 coding DNA: TGCAGCGTTGAGGACGAGAACACTGAAGCTTTCTTT. It specifies CSVEDENTEAFF.

The rearrangement joins TRBV25-1 to TRBJ1-1, with D unresolved. Germline loops: CDR1 MGHDK, CDR2 SYGVNS. The CDR3 is 17 residues long. The ends were cut back, 3 bases at V and 1 base at J, with 18 bases in the middle. The CDR3 loop reads CASSEFIGNSENTEAFF. The CDR3 DNA follows: TGTGCCAGCAGTGAGTTCATAGGGAACAGCGAGAACACTGAAGCTTTCTTT.

The V call is TRBV16, the J call TRBJ1-1; D is unclear. CDR1 and CDR2 (germline): KGHSY, FQNENV. The ends were cut back, 0 bases at V and 10 bases at J, with 9 bases in the middle. There are 12 residues in the CDR3. The CDR3 spells CASSQSIGIAFF. The DNA for the CDR3 is TGTGCCAGCAGCCAATCAATCGGTATAGCTTTCTTT.

This clone was observed a handful of times. J is TRBJ2-7 and V is TRBV6-1; TRBD2 aligns across 10 bases. CDR1 MNHNS and CDR2 SASEGT come from the germline V gene. The CDR3 is 15 amino acids. The trim removed 1 base at V and 0 bases at J, leaving 0 bases unmatched. CDR3 region: CASSEERGGSYEQYF. DNA for the CDR3: TGTGCCAGCAGTGAAGAGCGGGGGGGCTCCTACGAGCAGTACTTC.

This chain links TRBV5-6 with TRBJ2-2; D not resolved. The CDR3 has 18 residues. V was clipped by 0 bases and J by 0 bases, with 15 bases between them. CDR1 SGHDT and CDR2 YYEEEE come from the germline V gene. This CDR3 reads CASSLVVGYGTNTGELFF. As DNA, the CDR3 is TGTGCCAGCAGCTTGGTCGTCGGGTATGGCACGAACACCGGGGAGCTGTTTTTT.

The chain uses TRBV2 and TRBJ1-4; TRBD1 aligns across 7 bases. V gave up 6 bases and J gave up 7 bases; unmatched junction bases: 5. CDR1 is SNHLY and CDR2 is FYNNEI in the germline V gene. The CDR3 loop spans 13 amino acids. The CDR3 loop reads CASRPGGTEKLFF. Here the CDR3 DNA reads TGTGCCAGCAGGCCAGGGGGAACTGAAAAACTGTTTTTT.

The rearrangement uses TRBV18 and TRBJ1-2, with a possible D match to TRBD1 (6 bases). This CDR3 is 15 amino acids long. The germline CDR1 and CDR2 sequences are KGHSH and LQKENI. The V end was cut by 0 bases, the J end by 5 bases, with 13 bases between. The CDR3 DNA is TGTGCCAGCTCACCACCGTCTAGGACAGTATATGGCTACACCTTC. Protein sequence: CASSPPSRTVYGYTF.

V and J are TRBV10-3 and TRBJ1-4; 7 bases line up with TRBD1. The CDR3 runs to 15 residues. Germline lookup yields CDR1 ENHRY and CDR2 SYGVKD. V was clipped by 3 bases and J by 8 bases; unmatched bases: 9. The CDR3 DNA sequence: TGTGCCATCAGTGACAATGGCAGGGGGAAAGAAAAACTGTTTTTT. This codes for CAISDNGRGKEKLFF.

This rearrangement joins TRBV15 to TRBJ1-2, with TRBD1 identical over 7 bases. CDR3 length: 15 amino acids. Unmatched junction bases numbered 6, after V lost 0 bases and J lost 5 bases. The germline gives CDR1 LNHNV, CDR2 YYDKDF (reference sequence). The CDR3: CATSRDAGGWYGYTF. DNA for the CDR3: TGTGCCACCAGCAGAGATGCAGGGGGGTGGTATGGCTACACCTTC. The full variable domain, in which reference TRBV15 and TRBJ1-2 provide the parts outside the CDR3, is DAMVIQNPRYQVTQFGKPVTLSCSQTLNHNVMYWYQQKSSQAPKLLFHYYDKDFNNEADTPDNFQSRRPNTSFCFLDIRSPGLGDTAMYLCATSRDAGGWYGYTFGSGTRLTVV.

The genes are TRBV5-8 and TRBJ1-1, with a tentative D call TRBD1 (5 bases). CDR3 length equals 14 residues. The germline V gene encodes CDR1 SGHTS and CDR2 YDEGEE. Trimming cost V 4 bases and J 6 bases, with 16 bases left between them. The CDR3 spells CASSIFGGEAEAFF. The CDR3 nucleotides are TGTGCCAGCAGCATCTTTGGGGGGGAGGCTGAAGCTTTCTTT.

The rearrangement uses TRBV28 and TRBJ2-3; 8 positions agree with TRBD2. Germline CDR1 reads MDHEN; CDR2 reads SYDVKM. The V and J ends lost 4 bases and 4 bases, in that order; junction bases with no gene match: 4. This CDR3 contains 14 residues. The CDR3 loop is CASSYGGAPDTQYF. The DNA of the CDR3 is TGTGCCAGCAGTTACGGGGGGGCCCCAGATACGCAGTATTTT. Complete variable domain (other parts from reference TRBV28 and TRBJ2-3): DVKVTQSSRYLVKRTGEKVFLECVQDMDHENMFWYRQDPGLGLRLIYFSYDVKMKEKGDIPEGYSVSREKKERFSLILESASTNQTSMYLCASSYGGAPDTQYFGPGTRLTVL.

The chain employs TRBV19 and TRBJ2-2, with 9 bases aligning to TRBD1. Germline CDR1 is LNHDA and CDR2 is SQIVND (reference sequence). This CDR3 is built from 15 residues. The trim removed 6 bases at V and 5 bases at J, leaving 7 bases unmatched. CDR3 bases: TGTGCCAGTAGCATGGGACAGGGAGTAACCGGGGAGCTGTTTTTT. Amino acid sequence: CASSMGQGVTGELFF. The full variable domain, completed using reference TRBV19 and TRBJ2-2, is DGGITQSPKYLFRKEGQNVTLSCEQNLNHDAMYWYRQDPGQGLRLIYYSQIVNDFQKGDIAEGYSVSREKKESFPLTVTSAQKNPTAFYLCASSMGQGVTGELFFGEGSRLTVL.